This T cell receptor beta chain originates from a study of graft-versus-host responses after intestinal transplantation. Produced via immunoSEQ multiplex PCR; TCRdb's table is partial and in-frame only. The data contain approximately 12,000 clones, around 85% of them singletons. The source material was PBMCs, sampled around 310 days after intestinal transplant. This sequence was found in a human patient who received an intestinal transplant, so some T cells may come from the graft donor.

The CDR3 nucleotides are TGTGCCAGTGATTATGGGGTCAGACAGGGGAGCACTGAAGCTTTCTTT. As protein: CASDYGVRQGSTEAFF. The chain is built from TRBV19 and TRBJ1-1; TRBD1 aligns across 8 bases. V shed 8 bases, J shed 4 bases, and the junction held 15 bases outside the gene matches. CDR1 is LNHDA and CDR2 is SQIVND in the germline V gene (reference sequence). The CDR3 runs 16 residues. Full variable domain (outside the CDR3, taken from reference TRBV19 and TRBJ1-1): DGGITQSPKYLFRKEGQNVTLSCEQNLNHDAMYWYRQDPGQGLRLIYYSQIVNDFQKGDIAEGYSVSREKKESFPLTVTSAQKNPTAFYLCASDYGVRQGSTEAFFGQGTRLTVV.